This TCR beta chain was sequenced for a study of vaccination and CD4 T cells after COVID-19. Sequenced with the Oncomine TCR Beta short-read assay was DNA taken from cultured CD4+ T cells. TCRdb reprocessed the PCR reads with MiXCR, giving one entry per CDR3 protein. The table includes some 14,000 distinct CDR3 sequences, roughly 37% detected once. With 2 bases clipped from V and 7 bases from J, the junction kept 10 bases outside the gene matches. CDR1 SGHTA and CDR2 FQGTGA come from the germline V gene. This CDR3 is built from 15 residues. Stated treatment: roughly 10-day PBMC culture with coronavirus spike peptide pools or control peptides (ViraFEST assay). Only a few counts were recorded for this clonotype. Its matching antigen is unknown.

The specimen was CD4+ T cells from blood, cultured in vitro. This TCR came from a human donor who had recovered from COVID-19. The J gene is TRBJ2-5, the V gene TRBV7-3; 7 nucleotides agree with TRBD2. CDR3 region: CASSLAGVAGSTQYF. CDR3 DNA sequence: TGTGCCAGCAGCTTAGCGGGAGTAGCGGGTTCGACCCAGTACTTC.